These 27 T cell receptor beta chains were sequenced from one sample in a study of CD8+ T cells in alopecia areata. Treatment given: oral pan-JAK inhibitor, 5-10 mg twice daily. Following extraction, RNA underwent reverse transcription to cDNA, which served as the sequencing template. Only in-frame clones appear in the TCRdb table, and some are missing; sequencing was by immunoSEQ multiplex PCR. Counted here are roughly 230,000 clones, roughly 40% occurring once; the ten biggest clones make up about 2.4%. The material was CD4+ T cells sorted from blood, obtained at approximately week 36, from a patient treated with tofacitinib. The origin of the receptors is a human donor with alopecia areata.

The chain recombines TRBV9 with TRBJ2-1; D ambiguous. Per germline, CDR1 SGDLS and CDR2 YYNGEE. With 3 bases removed from V and 2 bases from J, the gap between germline ends came to 12 bases. The CDR3 is 15 residues long. DNA of the CDR3: TGTGCCAGCAGCGCGACTTCGGTGACCTACAATGAGCAGTTCTTC. It codes for CASSATSVTYNEQFF.

The V gene is TRBV11-2, the J gene TRBJ2-3; no clear D. The ends were cut back, 7 bases at V and 5 bases at J, with 13 bases in the middle. CDR1 and CDR2 (germline): SGHAT, FQNNGV. CDR3 length equals 13 residues. The CDR3 spells CASTPPGVDTQYF. In nucleotides, the CDR3 is TGTGCCAGCACCCCACCTGGGGTAGATACGCAGTATTTT.

This chain connects TRBV7-6 to TRBJ2-5, with D uncertain. The J call could be wrong; TRBJ2-7 is a better fit for the DNA end. The CDR3 spans 14 residues. Germline CDR1 is SGHVS and CDR2 is FNYEAQ. The CDR3 here is CASSLGPAAYEQYF. The CDR3 DNA is TGTGCCAGCAGCTTAGGGCCTGCGGCCTACGAGCAGTACTTC.

This clone was picked up a small number of times. The gene calls are TRBV29-1 and TRBJ2-1; possible D gene TRBD1, 6 bases. V was trimmed by 7 bases and J by 2 bases, leaving 12 bases between them. CDR1 and CDR2 (germline): SQVTM, ANQGSEA. This CDR3 has 13 residues. The CDR3 DNA is TGCAGCGCCTATAGGGGGACCTACAATGAGCAGTTCTTC. This sequence encodes CSAYRGTYNEQFF.

The genes are TRBV11-2 and TRBJ2-3, with 8 bases aligning to TRBD2. The trim removed 4 bases at V and 2 bases at J, leaving 2 bases unmatched. The CDR3 sequence is 14 residues long. Germline loops: CDR1 SGHAT, CDR2 FQNNGV. The CDR3 protein is CASSSLAATDTQYF. The DNA of the CDR3 is TGTGCCAGCAGCTCACTAGCGGCCACAGATACGCAGTATTTT.

The rearrangement uses TRBV30 and TRBJ1-1; D remains ambiguous. CDR3 size: 13 residues. The V and J ends lost 2 bases and 0 bases respectively, with 7 bases between them. Germline CDR1 GTSNPN, CDR2 SVGIG (reference sequence). The CDR3 here is CAWSNLMNTEAFF. In DNA form, the CDR3 reads TGTGCCTGGAGTAACCTGATGAACACTGAAGCTTTCTTT. Filled out from reference TRBV30 and TRBJ1-1, the complete variable domain reads SQTIHQWPATLVQPVGSPLSLECTVEGTSNPNLYWYRQAAGRGLQLLFYSVGIGQISSEVPQNLSASRPQDRQFILSSKKLLLSDSGFYLCAWSNLMNTEAFFGQGTRLTVV.

The rearrangement links TRBV29-1 to TRBJ2-1, with D unclear. This CDR3 region has 16 residues. V dropped 5 bases and J dropped 2 bases, with 19 bases sitting between them. The germline V gene has CDR1 SQVTM and CDR2 ANQGSEA. In nucleotides, the CDR3 is TGCAGCGTTTTTCCCCGAGCGCCAGGCCCCTACAATGAGCAGTTCTTC. Amino acids: CSVFPRAPGPYNEQFF.

V is TRBV7-3 and J is TRBJ2-1; D perhaps matches TRBD1 (5 bases). Trimming removed 5 bases at V and 5 bases at J, with 16 bases between. This CDR3 region has 15 residues. CDR1 SGHTA and CDR2 FQGTGA come from the germline V gene. Here the CDR3 reads CASSPRAGLDNEQFF. The CDR3 region has the DNA TGTGCCAGCAGCCCCCGGGCAGGGTTGGACAATGAGCAGTTCTTC.

V is TRBV18 and J is TRBJ2-1; no clear D gene. The V gene's germline CDR1 is KGHSH and CDR2 LQKENI. V was clipped by 0 bases and J by 11 bases, with 11 bases between them. The CDR3 totals 13 residues. The CDR3 protein is CASSPPVNLQQFF. The CDR3, as DNA: TGTGCCAGCTCACCACCGGTTAACCTGCAGCAGTTCTTC.

For the CDR3, the DNA is TGCAGCGTTGAAGTATTAAGGGACGAGCAGTACTTC. Translated, it gives CSVEVLRDEQYF. The chain joins TRBV29-1 to TRBJ2-7, with D unresolved. Trimming removed 1 base from V and 5 bases from J, with 9 bases in between. This CDR3 has 12 residues. CDR1 SQVTM and CDR2 ANQGSEA come from the germline V gene.

The chain uses TRBV30 and TRBJ1-5; D is uncertain. The CDR3 has 15 residues. V lost 2 bases to trimming and J lost 0 bases, with 11 bases between them. Looked up from germline, CDR1 is GTSNPN and CDR2 is SVGIG (reference sequence). The CDR3 region is CAWSREYNSNQPQHF. CDR3 bases: TGTGCCTGGAGTAGAGAGTACAATAGCAATCAGCCCCAGCATTTT.

This chain connects TRBV29-1 to TRBJ1-2; possibly TRBD1 for D (5 bases). The CDR3 spans 15 residues. V lost 4 bases and J 2 bases, leaving 17 bases between the germline ends. Germline CDR1 and CDR2: SQVTM and ANQGSEA. The CDR3 here is CSVGAPKGRNYGYTF. CDR3 bases: TGCAGCGTTGGGGCCCCTAAGGGGAGAAACTATGGCTACACCTTC.

The rearrangement uses TRBV5-4 and TRBJ2-5, with 11 bases that match TRBD2. CDR1 and CDR2 from the germline V gene are SGHNT and YYREEE (reference sequence). Germline trimming cut 3 bases from V and 0 bases from J; bases unmatched to any gene: 4. The CDR3 length is 16 residues. CDR3 loop: CASSSKTSGDQETQYF. In nucleotides, the CDR3 is TGTGCCAGCAGCTCAAAGACTAGCGGGGACCAAGAGACCCAGTACTTC.

This chain uses TRBV9 with TRBJ2-7; D is unresolved. The length of the CDR3 is 12 residues. The germline V gene encodes CDR1 SGDLS and CDR2 YYNGEE. V shed 4 bases and J shed 4 bases, with 9 bases lying between them. CDR3 amino acids: CASSRPPYEQYF. The CDR3 DNA sequence: TGTGCCAGCAGCCGTCCCCCGTACGAGCAGTACTTC. Complete variable domain (other parts from reference TRBV9 and TRBJ2-7): DSGVTQTPKHLITATGQRVTLRCSPRSGDLSVYWYQQSLDQGLQFLIQYYNGEERAKGNILERFSAQQFPDLHSELNLSSLELGDSALYFCASSRPPYEQYFGPGTRLTVT.

This chain connects TRBV29-1 to TRBJ2-7, with 7 bases that match TRBD1. The CDR3 has 17 amino acids. V lost 1 base to trimming and J lost 3 bases; unmatched junction nucleotides: 15. The germline CDR1 and CDR2 sequences are SQVTM and ANQGSEA. DNA for the CDR3: TGCAGCGTTGAAGCTATAATCGGGACAGAACGTATCTACGAGCAGTACTTC. Translation: CSVEAIIGTERIYEQYF.

This clone was observed a few times. V and J are TRBV16 and TRBJ1-1; the D is unclear. V gave up 2 bases and J gave up 5 bases, with 12 bases separating them. CDR3 size: 14 residues. Per the germline V gene, CDR1 is KGHSY and CDR2 is FQNENV. CDR3 nucleotides: TGTGCCAGCAGCCAAGAAAGGGTGGGGACTGAAGCTTTCTTT. This sequence encodes CASSQERVGTEAFF. The full variable domain, its missing parts supplied by reference TRBV16 and TRBJ1-1, is GEEVAQTPKHLVRGEGQKAKLYCAPIKGHSYVFWYQQVLKNEFKFLISFQNENVFDETGMPKERFSAKCLPNSPCSLEIQATKLEDSAVYFCASSQERVGTEAFFGQGTRLTVV.

V and J are TRBV27 and TRBJ2-7; no reliable D call. The V gene lost 3 bases and the J gene lost 3 bases, with 15 bases spanning the gap. In germline, CDR1 is MNHEY, CDR2 SMNVEV (reference sequence). The CDR3 runs 15 residues. The CDR3 DNA sequence: TGTGCCAGCAGTTTGATCTTCAGGAACGGCTACGAGCAGTACTTC. It codes for CASSLIFRNGYEQYF.

This sequence joins TRBV30 and TRBJ2-3; no firm D call. V lost 2 bases, J lost 2 bases, and 5 bases lay in between. The CDR3 has 12 amino acids. The V gene's germline CDR1 is GTSNPN and CDR2 SVGIG (reference sequence). DNA of the CDR3: TGTGCCTGGAGTCCCGACACAGATACGCAGTATTTT. Translation gives CAWSPDTDTQYF.

V and J are TRBV30 and TRBJ1-4; 7 bases agree with TRBD1. V shed 4 bases, J shed 3 bases, and the junction held 5 bases outside the gene matches. Germline CDR1 and CDR2: GTSNPN and SVGIG (reference sequence). The CDR3 is made up of 14 amino acids. DNA of the CDR3: TGTGCCTGGAATCCGGGACAGCCTAATGAAAAACTGTTTTTT. Amino acids: CAWNPGQPNEKLFF.

This chain joins TRBV7-9 and TRBJ2-3, with unresolved D. The CDR3 is 14 amino acids. Trimming pared 0 bases from V and 8 bases from J, leaving 12 bases between. Germline V gene sequence: CDR1 SEHNR, CDR2 FQNEAQ (reference sequence). This CDR3 reads CASSLANQGGTQYF. CDR3 in DNA: TGTGCCAGCAGCTTAGCGAATCAAGGCGGTACGCAGTATTTT.

This chain links TRBV7-8 with TRBJ2-2; 8 bases fit TRBD2. Germline V gene sequence: CDR1 SGHVS, CDR2 FQNEAQ. V lost 3 bases, J lost 4 bases, and 4 bases stayed unmatched. The CDR3 length is 15 residues. The CDR3 here is CASSLSGRLTGELFF. The DNA for the CDR3 is TGTGCCAGCAGCTTGAGCGGGAGACTCACCGGGGAGCTGTTTTTT.

This clone turned up a few times. This chain connects TRBV7-9 to TRBJ1-1; the D is unclear. The CDR3 has 14 amino acids. Trimming left V 5 bases short and J 0 bases short, with 10 bases between. Germline V gene sequence: CDR1 SEHNR, CDR2 FQNEAQ (reference sequence). The CDR3 DNA is TGTGCCAGCAGCCCGACTGTGGTGAACACTGAAGCTTTCTTT. Protein: CASSPTVVNTEAFF.

V is TRBV4-3 and J is TRBJ2-5, with D possibly matching TRBD2 (6 bases). The germline V and J ends were trimmed by 1 base and 4 bases, with 13 bases remaining between them. The CDR3 is 15 residues long. Germline CDR1 LGHNA, CDR2 YSLEER. The CDR3 reads CASSQGISGAETQYF. In DNA form, the CDR3 reads TGCGCCAGCAGCCAAGGAATTAGCGGCGCAGAGACCCAGTACTTC.

This chain connects TRBV5-4 to TRBJ2-2; unclear D gene. The germline CDR1 and CDR2 sequences are SGHNT and YYREEE (reference sequence). V was shortened by 2 bases and J by 1 base, with 9 bases between the two germline ends. This CDR3 region has 15 residues. This chain's CDR3 is CASSLPQMNTGELFF. The CDR3, as DNA: TGTGCCAGCAGCTTACCACAGATGAACACCGGGGAGCTGTTTTTT.

This chain connects TRBV19 to TRBJ2-1; the D gene is possibly TRBD1 (7 bases). The V and J ends lost 1 base and 8 bases respectively, with 12 bases between them. The CDR3 totals 14 residues. CDR1 is LNHDA, CDR2 SQIVND, per germline (reference sequence). The CDR3 bases are TGTGCCAGTAGTATAGCAGGGGGAGGTTATGAGCAGTTCTTC. Translation gives CASSIAGGGYEQFF.

J is TRBJ2-1 and V is TRBV28; D call uncertain. Germline CDR1 MDHEN, CDR2 SYDVKM. Deletions cut 4 bases from V and 5 bases from J, with 6 bases between. This CDR3 has 12 amino acids. The chain's CDR3 is CASSWRNNEQFF. The DNA of the CDR3 is TGTGCCAGCAGTTGGCGAAACAATGAGCAGTTCTTC. Looking up the rest from reference TRBV28 and TRBJ2-1 gives the full variable domain: DVKVTQSSRYLVKRTGEKVFLECVQDMDHENMFWYRQDPGLGLRLIYFSYDVKMKEKGDIPEGYSVSREKKERFSLILESASTNQTSMYLCASSWRNNEQFFGPGTRLTVL.

The CDR3 nucleotides are TGCGCCAGCAGCTTGGCCGCGCTCGGGGAGCTGTTTTTT. Its translation is CASSLAALGELFF. This chain uses TRBV5-1 with TRBJ2-2, with D hard to call. Germline loops: CDR1 SGHRS, CDR2 YFSETQ. V was cut by 0 bases and J by 7 bases, with 7 bases left in between. This CDR3 has 13 residues.